This is a list of T cell receptor beta chains from one sample in a study of blood T cell repertoires in COVID-19. Sequencing used immunoSEQ multiplex PCR; TCRdb keeps in-frame clones, though not all of them. The table records approximately 300,000 clones, roughly 90% of them present only once. The specimen was PBMCs or T cells enriched from blood (not recorded which). These receptors were obtained from a woman in her thirties who had recovered from COVID-19. CDR3s include the opening cysteine and the closing phenylalanine or tryptophan. Each record gives: V gene, clone size, J gene, D gene, CDR3 protein, CDR3 DNA. A D gene is named only where the DNA matches it firmly. Size tells how often a clone was seen (once, few, many) or the class of an expanded clone, and some rows leave it out.

TRBV6-5	once	TRBJ1-1	NA	CASATVNTEAFF	TGTGCCAGCGCAACAGTGAACACTGAAGCTTTCTTT
TRBV7-9	NA	TRBJ2-3	NA	CASSSFTDTQYF	TGTGCCAGCAGTTCATTCACAGATACGCAGTATTTT
TRBV7-3	NA	TRBJ2-4	TRBD2	CASSPGGGDIQYF	TGTGCCAGCAGCCCTGGGGGGGGTGACATTCAGTACTTC
TRBV3-1/TRBV3-2	once	TRBJ2-3	TRBD2	CASSPMIYGTSGTDTQYF	TGTGCCAGCAGCCCCATGATTTATGGGACTAGCGGCACAGATACGCAGTATTTT
TRBV11-2	NA	TRBJ2-1	NA	CASSPGLSRNEQFF	TGTGCCAGCAGCCCCGGACTATCGAGGAATGAGCAGTTCTTC
TRBV28	NA	TRBJ2-3	NA	CASSPGFGRRTDTQYF	TGTGCCAGCAGTCCTGGTTTCGGGAGAAGGACAGATACGCAGTATTTT
TRBV7-3	few	TRBJ2-2	NA	CASSFGETNTGELFF	TGTGCCAGCAGCTTCGGTGAAACGAACACCGGGGAGCTGTTTTTT
TRBV29-1	NA	TRBJ1-2	NA	CSTRGGYGYTF	TGCAGCACCAGGGGCGGCTATGGCTACACCTTC
TRBV29-1	NA	TRBJ2-5	NA	CSVEQDYQETQYF	TGCAGCGTTGAACAGGACTACCAAGAGACCCAGTACTTC
TRBV14	many	TRBJ1-2	TRBD1	CASSRTGGPYGYTF	TGTGCCAGCAGCCGGACAGGGGGGCCCTATGGCTACACCTTC
TRBV27	once	TRBJ1-1	NA	CASSLLQGIEAFF	TGTGCCAGCAGTCTACTACAGGGAATTGAAGCTTTCTTT
TRBV7-8	NA	TRBJ1-1	NA	CASSSTEVNTEAFF	TGTGCCAGCAGCTCGACAGAAGTGAACACTGAAGCTTTCTTT
TRBV5-1	NA	TRBJ1-4	NA	CASSLGPAVNEKLFF	TGCGCCAGCAGCTTGGGTCCGGCGGTTAATGAAAAACTGTTTTTT
TRBV19	NA	TRBJ2-1	TRBD2	CASRGLAGLGGINNEQFF	TGTGCCAGTAGGGGACTAGCGGGTCTAGGAGGGATCAACAATGAGCAGTTCTTC
TRBV9	NA	TRBJ2-1	TRBD2	CASSVEGTSGYNEQFF	TGTGCCAGCAGCGTAGAAGGGACTAGCGGCTACAATGAGCAGTTCTTC